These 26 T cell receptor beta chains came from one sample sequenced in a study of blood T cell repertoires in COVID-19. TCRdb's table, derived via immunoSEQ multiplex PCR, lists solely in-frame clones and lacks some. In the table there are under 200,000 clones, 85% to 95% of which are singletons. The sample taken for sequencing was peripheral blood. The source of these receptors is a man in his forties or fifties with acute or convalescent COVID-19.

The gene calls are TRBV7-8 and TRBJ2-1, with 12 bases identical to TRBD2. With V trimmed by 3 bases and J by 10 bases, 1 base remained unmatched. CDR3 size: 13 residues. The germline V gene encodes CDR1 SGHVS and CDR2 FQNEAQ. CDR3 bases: TGTGCCAGCAGCTTTGGACTAGCGGGGGAGCAGTTCTTC. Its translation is CASSFGLAGEQFF.

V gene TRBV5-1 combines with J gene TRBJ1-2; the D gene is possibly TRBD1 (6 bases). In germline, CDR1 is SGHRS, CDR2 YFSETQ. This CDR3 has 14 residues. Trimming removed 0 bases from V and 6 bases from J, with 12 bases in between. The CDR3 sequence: CASSLVTGSDGYTF. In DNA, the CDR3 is TGCGCCAGCAGCTTGGTCACAGGGTCCGATGGCTACACCTTC.

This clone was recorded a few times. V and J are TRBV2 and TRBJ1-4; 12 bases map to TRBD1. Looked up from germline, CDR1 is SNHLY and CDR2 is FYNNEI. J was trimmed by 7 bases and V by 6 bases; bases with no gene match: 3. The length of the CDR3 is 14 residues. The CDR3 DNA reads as TGTGCCAGCAGGGGGACAGGGGGCAGTGAAAAACTGTTTTTT. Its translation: CASRGTGGSEKLFF.

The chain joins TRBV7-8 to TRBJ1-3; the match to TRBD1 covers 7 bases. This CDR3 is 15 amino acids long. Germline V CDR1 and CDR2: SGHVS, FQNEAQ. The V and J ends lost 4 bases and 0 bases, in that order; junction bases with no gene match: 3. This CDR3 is CASSSGQVSGNTIYF. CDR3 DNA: TGTGCCAGCAGCTCCGGACAGGTCTCTGGAAACACCATATATTTT. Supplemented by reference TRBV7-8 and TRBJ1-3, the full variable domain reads GAGVSQSPRYKVAKRGQDVALRCDPISGHVSLFWYQQALGQGPEFLTYFQNEAQLDKSGLPSDRFFAERPEGSVSTLKIQRTQQEDSAVYLCASSSGQVSGNTIYFGEGSWLTVV.

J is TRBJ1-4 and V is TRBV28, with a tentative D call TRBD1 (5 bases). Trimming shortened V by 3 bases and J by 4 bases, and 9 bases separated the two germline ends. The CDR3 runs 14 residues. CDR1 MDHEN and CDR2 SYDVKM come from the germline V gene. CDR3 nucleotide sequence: TGTGCCAGCAGTTTTGGGGCAGTTAATGAAAAACTGTTTTTT. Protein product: CASSFGAVNEKLFF.

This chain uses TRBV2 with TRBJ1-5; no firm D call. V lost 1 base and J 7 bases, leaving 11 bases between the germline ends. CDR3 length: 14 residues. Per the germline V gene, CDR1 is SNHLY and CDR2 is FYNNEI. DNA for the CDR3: TGTGCCAGCAGTGAAGGGACGGAGGGACAGCCCCAGCATTTT. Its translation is CASSEGTEGQPQHF. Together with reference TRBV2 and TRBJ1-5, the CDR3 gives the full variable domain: EPEVTQTPSHQVTQMGQEVILRCVPISNHLYFYWYRQILGQKVEFLVSFYNNEISEKSEIFDDQFSVERPDGSNFTLKIRSTKLEDSAMYFCASSEGTEGQPQHFGDGTRLSIL.

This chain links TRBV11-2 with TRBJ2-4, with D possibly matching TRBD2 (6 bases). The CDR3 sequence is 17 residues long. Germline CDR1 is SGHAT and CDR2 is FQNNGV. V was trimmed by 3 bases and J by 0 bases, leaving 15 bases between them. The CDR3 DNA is TGTGCCAGCAGCTTCGAGGGAAGCGGGCTAGCCAAAAACATTCAGTACTTC. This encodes CASSFEGSGLAKNIQYF.

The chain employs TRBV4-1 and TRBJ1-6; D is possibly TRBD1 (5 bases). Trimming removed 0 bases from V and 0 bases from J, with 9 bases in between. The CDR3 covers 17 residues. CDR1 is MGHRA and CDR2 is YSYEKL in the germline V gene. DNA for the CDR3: TGCGCCAGCAGCCAAGAGGGGGGGAGCTCCTATAATTCACCCCTCCACTTT. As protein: CASSQEGGSSYNSPLHF.

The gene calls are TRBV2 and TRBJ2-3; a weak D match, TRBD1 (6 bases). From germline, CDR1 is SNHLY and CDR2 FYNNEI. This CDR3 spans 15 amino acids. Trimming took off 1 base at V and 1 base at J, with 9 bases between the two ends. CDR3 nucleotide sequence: TGTGCCAGCAGTGAAGGCTCAGGGGGCACAGATACGCAGTATTTT. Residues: CASSEGSGGTDTQYF.

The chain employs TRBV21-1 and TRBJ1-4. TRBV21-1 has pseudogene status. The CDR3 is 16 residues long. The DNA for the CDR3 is TGTGCCAGCAGCCCCTACGACGGGAAGGCAAATGAAAAACTGTTTTTT. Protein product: CASSPYDGKANEKLFF.

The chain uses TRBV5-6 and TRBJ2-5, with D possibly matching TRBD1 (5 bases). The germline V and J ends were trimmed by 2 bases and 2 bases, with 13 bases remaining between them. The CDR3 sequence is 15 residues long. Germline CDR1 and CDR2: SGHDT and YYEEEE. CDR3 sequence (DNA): TGTGCCAGCAGCTTCCACAGGAGAGATCAAGAGACCCAGTACTTC. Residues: CASSFHRRDQETQYF.

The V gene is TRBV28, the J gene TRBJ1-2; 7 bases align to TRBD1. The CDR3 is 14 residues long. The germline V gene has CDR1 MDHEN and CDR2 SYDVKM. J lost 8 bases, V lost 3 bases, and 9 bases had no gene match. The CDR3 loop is CASSLTQTGKGYTF. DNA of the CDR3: TGTGCCAGCAGTTTGACCCAGACAGGGAAAGGCTACACCTTC.

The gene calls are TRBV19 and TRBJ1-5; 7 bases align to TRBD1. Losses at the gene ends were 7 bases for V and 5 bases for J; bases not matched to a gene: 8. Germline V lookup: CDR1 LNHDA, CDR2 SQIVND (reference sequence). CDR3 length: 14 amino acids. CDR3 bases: TGTGCCAGTAACAGGAGGACAGGAGATCAGCCCCAGCATTTT. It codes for CASNRRTGDQPQHF. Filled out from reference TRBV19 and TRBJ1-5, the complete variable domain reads DGGITQSPKYLFRKEGQNVTLSCEQNLNHDAMYWYRQDPGQGLRLIYYSQIVNDFQKGDIAEGYSVSREKKESFPLTVTSAQKNPTAFYLCASNRRTGDQPQHFGDGTRLSIL.

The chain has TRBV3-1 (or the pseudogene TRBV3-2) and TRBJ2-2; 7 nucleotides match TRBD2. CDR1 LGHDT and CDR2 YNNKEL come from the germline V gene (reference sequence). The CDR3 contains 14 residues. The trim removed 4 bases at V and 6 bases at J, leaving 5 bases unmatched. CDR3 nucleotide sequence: TGTGCCAGCAGCCGATCGGGGGGTCCCGGGGAGCTGTTTTTT. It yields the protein CASSRSGGPGELFF.

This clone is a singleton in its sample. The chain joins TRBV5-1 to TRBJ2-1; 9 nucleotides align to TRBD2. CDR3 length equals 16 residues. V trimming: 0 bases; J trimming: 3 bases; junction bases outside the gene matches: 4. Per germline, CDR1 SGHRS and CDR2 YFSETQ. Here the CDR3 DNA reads TGCGCCAGCAGCTTGGATCTAGCGGGAAACTACAATGAGCAGTTCTTC. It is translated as CASSLDLAGNYNEQFF. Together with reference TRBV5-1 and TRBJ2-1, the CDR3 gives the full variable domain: KAGVTQTPRYLIKTRGQQVTLSCSPISGHRSVSWYQQTPGQGLQFLFEYFSETQRNKGNFPGRFSGRQFSNSRSEMNVSTLELGDSALYLCASSLDLAGNYNEQFFGPGTRLTVL.

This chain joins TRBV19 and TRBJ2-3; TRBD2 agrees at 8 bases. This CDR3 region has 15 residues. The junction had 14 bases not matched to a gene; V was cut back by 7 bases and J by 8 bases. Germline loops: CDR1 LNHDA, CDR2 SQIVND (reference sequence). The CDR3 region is CASTEDGGGLLTQYF. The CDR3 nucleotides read TGTGCCAGTACTGAGGACGGGGGGGGACTCCTTACGCAGTATTTT.

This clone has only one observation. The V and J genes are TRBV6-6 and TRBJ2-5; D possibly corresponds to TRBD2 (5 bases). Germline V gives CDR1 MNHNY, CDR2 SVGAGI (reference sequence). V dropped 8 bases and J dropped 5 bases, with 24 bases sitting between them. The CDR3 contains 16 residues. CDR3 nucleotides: TGTGCCAGCCAACCCCTCTCGATTGGGAGAACGGAGACCCAGTACTTC. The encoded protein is CASQPLSIGRTETQYF.

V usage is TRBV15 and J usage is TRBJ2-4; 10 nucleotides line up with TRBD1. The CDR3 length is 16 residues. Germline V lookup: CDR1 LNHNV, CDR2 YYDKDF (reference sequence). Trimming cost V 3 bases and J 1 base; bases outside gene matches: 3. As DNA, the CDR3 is TGTGCCACCAGCAGGGACAGGGGGTTGGCCAAAAACATTCAGTACTTC. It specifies CATSRDRGLAKNIQYF.

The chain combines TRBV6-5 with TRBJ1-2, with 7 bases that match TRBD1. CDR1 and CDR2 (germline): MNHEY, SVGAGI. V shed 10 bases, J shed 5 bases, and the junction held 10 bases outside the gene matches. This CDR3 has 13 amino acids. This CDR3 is CATLNRGPYGYTF. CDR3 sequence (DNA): TGTGCCACTTTAAACAGGGGCCCTTATGGCTACACCTTC.

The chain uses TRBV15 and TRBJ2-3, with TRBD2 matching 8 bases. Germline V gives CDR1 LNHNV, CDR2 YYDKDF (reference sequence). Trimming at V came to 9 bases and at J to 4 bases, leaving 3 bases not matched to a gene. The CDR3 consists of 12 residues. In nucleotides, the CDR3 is TGTGCCACGGCTAGCGGGCCAGATACGCAGTATTTT. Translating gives CATASGPDTQYF. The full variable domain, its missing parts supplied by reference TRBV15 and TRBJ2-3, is DAMVIQNPRYQVTQFGKPVTLSCSQTLNHNVMYWYQQKSSQAPKLLFHYYDKDFNNEADTPDNFQSRRPNTSFCFLDIRSPGLGDTAMYLCATASGPDTQYFGPGTRLTVL.

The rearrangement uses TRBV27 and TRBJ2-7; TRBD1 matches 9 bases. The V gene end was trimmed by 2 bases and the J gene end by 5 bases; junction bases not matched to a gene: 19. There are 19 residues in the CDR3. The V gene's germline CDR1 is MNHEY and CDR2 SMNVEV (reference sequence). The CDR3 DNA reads TGTGCCAGCAGTTTAGGGACGGGACAGGGTGCCGCGGGAGTTCACGAGCAGTACTTC. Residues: CASSLGTGQGAAGVHEQYF.

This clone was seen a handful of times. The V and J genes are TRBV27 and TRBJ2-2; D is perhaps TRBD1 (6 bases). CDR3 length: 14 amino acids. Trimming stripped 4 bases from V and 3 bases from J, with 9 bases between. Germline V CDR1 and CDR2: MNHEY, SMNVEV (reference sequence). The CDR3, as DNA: TGTGCCAGCAGTTGGCAGGGGCACACCGGGGAGCTGTTTTTT. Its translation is CASSWQGHTGELFF.

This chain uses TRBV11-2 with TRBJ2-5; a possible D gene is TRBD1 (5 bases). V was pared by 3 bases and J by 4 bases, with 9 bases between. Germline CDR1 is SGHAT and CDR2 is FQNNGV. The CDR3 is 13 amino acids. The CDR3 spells CASSFQGGETQYF. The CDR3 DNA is TGTGCCAGCAGCTTCCAGGGCGGAGAGACCCAGTACTTC.

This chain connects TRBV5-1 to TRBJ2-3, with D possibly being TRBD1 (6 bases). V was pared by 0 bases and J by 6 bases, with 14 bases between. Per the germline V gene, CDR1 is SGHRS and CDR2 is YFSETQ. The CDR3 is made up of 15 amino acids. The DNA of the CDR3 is TGCGCCAGCAGCTTGGTGGGACAACTCCGGGATACGCAGTATTTT. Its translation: CASSLVGQLRDTQYF.

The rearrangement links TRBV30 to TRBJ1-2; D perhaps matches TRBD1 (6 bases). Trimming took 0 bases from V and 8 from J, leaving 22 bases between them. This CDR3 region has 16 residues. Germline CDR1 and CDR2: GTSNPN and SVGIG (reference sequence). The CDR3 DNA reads TGTGCCTGGAGTGTACTAACAGGGTATATACGTTTGGGCTACACCTTC. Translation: CAWSVLTGYIRLGYTF.

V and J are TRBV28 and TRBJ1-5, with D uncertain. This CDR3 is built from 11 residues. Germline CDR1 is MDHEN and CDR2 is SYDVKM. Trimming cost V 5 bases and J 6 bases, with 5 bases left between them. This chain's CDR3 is CASSQAQPQHF. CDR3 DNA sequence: TGTGCCAGCAGTCAAGCTCAGCCCCAGCATTTT.